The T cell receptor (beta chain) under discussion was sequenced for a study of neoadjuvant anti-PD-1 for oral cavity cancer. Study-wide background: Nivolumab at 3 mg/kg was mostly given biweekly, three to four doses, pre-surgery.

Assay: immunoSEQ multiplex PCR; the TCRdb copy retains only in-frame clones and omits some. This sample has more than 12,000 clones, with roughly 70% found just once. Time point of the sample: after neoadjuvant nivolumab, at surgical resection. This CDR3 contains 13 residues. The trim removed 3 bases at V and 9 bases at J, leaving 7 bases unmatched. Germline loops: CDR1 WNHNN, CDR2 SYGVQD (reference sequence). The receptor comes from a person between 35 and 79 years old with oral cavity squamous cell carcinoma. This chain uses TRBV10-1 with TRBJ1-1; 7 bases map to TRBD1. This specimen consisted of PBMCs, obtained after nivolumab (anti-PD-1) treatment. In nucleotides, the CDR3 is TGCGCCAGCAGTGACCCGGGACAGACTCAAGCTTTCTTT. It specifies CASSDPGQTQAFF.